The TCR beta chain under discussion was sequenced for a study of blood T cell repertoires in COVID-19. Study-wide background: Samples taken during acute and convalescent COVID-19 were collected in the United States, Italy and Spain. The cDNA or gDNA used as material had been derived from T cells, B-cell-depleted T cells, or PBMCs.

In the original analysis: Reference gene primer amplification in the assay estimated nucleated cell counts. The data were produced by immunoSEQ multiplex PCR, yet TCRdb's version contains in-frame clones alone and is incomplete. That table gives V, J and clone size, and the DNA gave D and trimming. The table shows 120,000 to 150,000 clones, with approximately 81% occurring only once. The V gene end was trimmed by 6 bases and the J gene end by 7 bases; junction bases not matched to a gene: 10. Germline V gene sequence: CDR1 MNHEY, CDR2 SVGAGI. The CDR3 is 14 amino acids. Participants' own reports of clinical history determined their cohort assignment.

The V gene is TRBV6-5, the J gene TRBJ1-1, with TRBD1 identical over 8 bases. The sample was PBMCs or T cells enriched from blood (not recorded which). This clonotype was sampled from a man aged 35 to 55 with acute COVID-19. The CDR3 loop reads CASRSDREKGEAFF. The CDR3 DNA sequence: TGTGCCAGCAGGTCGGACAGGGAGAAAGGTGAAGCTTTCTTT.